Below, 20 T cell receptor beta chains from the same sample are listed, as sequenced in a study of blood T cell repertoires in COVID-19. TCRdb's copy holds only in-frame clones and misses some; the assay was immunoSEQ multiplex PCR. The data contain 350,000 to 550,000 clones, 75% to 90% of them seen just once; the ten biggest clones take up 1% to 1.3%. Sequencing was done on a sample of PBMCs or T cells enriched from blood (not recorded which). All receptors derive from a man aged 30 to 45 who had recovered from COVID-19.

This chain connects TRBV11-3 to TRBJ2-1, with 8 bases matching TRBD2. The CDR3 is made up of 15 amino acids. Trimming at V came to 5 bases and at J to 6 bases, leaving 9 bases not matched to a gene. Germline V gives CDR1 SGHNT, CDR2 YENEEA. CDR3: CASSPSGSRFNEQFF. DNA of the CDR3: TGTGCCAGCAGCCCAAGCGGGAGCCGATTCAATGAGCAGTTCTTC.

V gene TRBV5-1 combines with J gene TRBJ1-1; TRBD1 agrees at 7 bases. Germline-derived CDR1 and CDR2 are SGHRS and YFSETQ. The CDR3 covers 15 residues. Unmatched junction bases numbered 7, after V lost 4 bases and J lost 1 base. Here the CDR3 reads CASSGGTVKNTEAFF. CDR3 in DNA: TGCGCCAGCAGCGGTGGGACAGTAAAGAACACTGAAGCTTTCTTT.

This clone was detected many times. For the CDR3, the DNA is TGTGCCAGCAGTGGGACAGTCTCTGGGGCCAACGTCCTGACTTTC. This encodes CASSGTVSGANVLTF. The gene calls are TRBV6-2 or TRBV6-3 and TRBJ2-6, with 7 bases aligning to TRBD1. The junction had 1 base not matched to a gene; V was cut back by 5 bases and J by 0 bases. Germline assignment: CDR1 MNHEY and CDR2 SVGEGT. The CDR3 sequence is 15 residues long.

The V call is TRBV19, the J call TRBJ2-2; possible D gene TRBD1, 5 bases. The CDR3 is made up of 13 amino acids. Germline V gives CDR1 LNHDA, CDR2 SQIVND (reference sequence). V was shortened by 2 bases and J by 7 bases, with 8 bases between the two germline ends. The CDR3 DNA sequence: TGTGCCAGTAGTATACAGGGCGTCGGGGAGCTGTTTTTT. Translation: CASSIQGVGELFF.

The chain recombines TRBV18 with TRBJ2-3, with 10 bases fitting TRBD1. V shed 6 bases, J shed 6 bases, and the junction held 6 bases outside the gene matches. The CDR3 consists of 14 residues. The germline CDR1 and CDR2 sequences are KGHSH and LQKENI. CDR3 region: CASSPPGQGDTQYF. The CDR3 bases are TGTGCCAGCTCGCCGCCGGGACAGGGGGATACGCAGTATTTT.

In DNA, the CDR3 is TGTGCCTGGAGTCGAAGCGGGAGCTCCTACGAGCAGTACTTC. Translated, it gives CAWSRSGSSYEQYF. V is TRBV30 and J is TRBJ2-7; 8 bases are a match to TRBD2. The germline V gene encodes CDR1 GTSNPN and CDR2 SVGIG (reference sequence). V shed 2 bases and J 0 bases; nucleotides not matched to a gene: 3. The CDR3 is 14 residues long.

This clone appeared once. The gene calls are TRBV28 and TRBJ2-7; TRBD2 matches at 13 bases. Germline CDR1 is MDHEN and CDR2 is SYDVKM. This CDR3 region has 15 residues. Trimming took 6 bases from V and 5 from J; bases not matched to a gene: 7. DNA of the CDR3: TGTGCCAGCAGGATAACTAGCGGGAGGGATAACGAGCAGTACTTC. This codes for CASRITSGRDNEQYF.

The rearrangement uses TRBV11-2 and TRBJ2-1; 8 bases fit TRBD2. V lost 0 bases and J lost 6; bases outside the gene matches: 4. CDR3 length: 15 amino acids. The germline CDR1 and CDR2 sequences are SGHAT and FQNNGV. The CDR3 bases are TGTGCCAGCAGCTTAGATCGGGAGGGGGTCAATGAGCAGTTCTTC. The encoded protein is CASSLDREGVNEQFF.

CDR3 residues: CASSGKGGNQPQHF. In nucleotides, the CDR3 is TGTGCCAGCAGCGGAAAGGGAGGCAATCAGCCCCAGCATTTT. The rearrangement uses TRBV7-9 and TRBJ1-5, with no clear D. The germline CDR1 and CDR2 sequences are SEHNR and FQNEAQ (reference sequence). The CDR3 length is 14 residues. The V and J ends lost 5 bases and 2 bases respectively, with 10 bases between them.

This chain uses TRBV28 with TRBJ1-5; no definite D call. The CDR3 loop spans 12 amino acids. Germline loops: CDR1 MDHEN, CDR2 SYDVKM. The V and J ends lost 5 bases and 7 bases respectively, with 9 bases between them. In nucleotides, the CDR3 is TGTGCCAGCAGTCTTAACAACCAGCCCCAGCATTTT. Amino acids: CASSLNNQPQHF.

The chain employs TRBV4-1 and TRBJ1-2; unclear D gene. CDR1 MGHRA and CDR2 YSYEKL come from the germline V gene. V was pared by 3 bases and J by 5 bases, with 13 bases between. CDR3 length: 14 amino acids. The CDR3 sequence is CASSQSTGSYGYTF. The CDR3 bases are TGCGCCAGCAGCCAGTCGACTGGCTCTTATGGCTACACCTTC.

V is TRBV18 and J is TRBJ2-7, with 7 bases identical to TRBD2. Unmatched junction bases numbered 15, after V lost 5 bases and J lost 5 bases. The CDR3 sequence is 16 residues long. Germline V gene lookup returns CDR1 KGHSH and CDR2 LQKENI. This CDR3 reads CASSTLPGGSRDEQYF. CDR3 nucleotides: TGTGCCAGCTCAACCCTCCCGGGCGGGAGTCGGGACGAGCAGTACTTC.

The chain combines TRBV6-5 with TRBJ1-5; maybe TRBD1 (5 bases). The V and J ends lost 8 bases and 6 bases respectively, with 17 bases between them. This CDR3 has 14 amino acids. Germline V gene sequence: CDR1 MNHEY, CDR2 SVGAGI. The CDR3 DNA reads as TGTGCCAGCGGGGCAGACCATGTGGTTCAGCCCCAGCATTTT. Amino acids: CASGADHVVQPQHF.

The chain has TRBV3-1 (or the pseudogene TRBV3-2) and TRBJ2-7; 10 bases agree with TRBD2. This CDR3 comprises 16 residues. J lost 3 bases, V lost 1 base, and 6 bases had no gene match. Germline assignment: CDR1 LGHDT and CDR2 YNNKEL (reference sequence). DNA for the CDR3: TGTGCCAGCAGCCAAGGGGGCAGCGGGAGGGTCTACGAGCAGTACTTC. Its translation: CASSQGGSGRVYEQYF.

This clone was seen a single time. The rearrangement joins TRBV5-8 to TRBJ2-3; perhaps TRBD2 as D (6 bases). The germline V gene has CDR1 SGHTS and CDR2 YDEGEE. The CDR3 runs to 16 residues. The V gene lost 2 bases and the J gene lost 2 bases, with 15 bases spanning the gap. The chain's CDR3 is CASSFGSSIFTDTQYF. The DNA of the CDR3 is TGTGCCAGCAGCTTCGGGAGCAGTATATTCACAGATACGCAGTATTTT. Variable domain in full (rest from reference TRBV5-8 and TRBJ2-3): EAGVTQSPTHLIKTRGQQATLRCSPISGHTSVYWYQQALGLGLQFLLWYDEGEERNRGNFPPRFSGRQFPNYSSELNVNALELEDSALYLCASSFGSSIFTDTQYFGPGTRLTVL.

This clone was recorded only once. This sequence joins TRBV3-1 (or the pseudogene TRBV3-2) and TRBJ1-5; TRBD1 aligns across 10 bases. This CDR3 has 14 amino acids. Germline lookup yields CDR1 LGHDT and CDR2 YNNKEL (reference sequence). V was clipped by 4 bases and J by 9 bases; unmatched bases: 6. The CDR3 DNA reads TGTGCCAGCAGCCTTGGGACAGGGGATTCGCCCCAGCATTTT. Protein: CASSLGTGDSPQHF.

The rearrangement uses TRBV19 and TRBJ2-7; D unclear. The V end was cut by 5 bases, the J end by 7 bases, with 12 bases between. The CDR3 runs to 12 residues. Germline loops: CDR1 LNHDA, CDR2 SQIVND (reference sequence). CDR3 coding DNA: TGTGCCAGTAGTTCGTTTTCTCTAGAGCAGTACTTC. It yields the protein CASSSFSLEQYF.

This sequence joins TRBV7-8 and TRBJ2-3; D possibly corresponds to TRBD2 (5 bases). CDR1 SGHVS and CDR2 FQNEAQ come from the germline V gene. This CDR3 region has 16 residues. V dropped 6 bases and J dropped 4 bases, with 20 bases sitting between them. The CDR3 loop reads CASRSHRGREADTQYF. CDR3 DNA sequence: TGTGCCAGCAGATCCCACCGGGGTAGGGAAGCAGATACGCAGTATTTT.

The chain carries TRBV5-1 and TRBJ2-3, with 9 bases aligning to TRBD2. Germline trimming cut 3 bases from V and 3 bases from J; bases unmatched to any gene: 8. The V gene's germline CDR1 is SGHRS and CDR2 YFSETQ. This CDR3 comprises 16 residues. The CDR3 DNA is TGCGCCAGCAGCTGGGCCTCCAGCGGGAGGACAGATACGCAGTATTTT. Translating it yields CASSWASSGRTDTQYF.

This chain uses TRBV20-1 with TRBJ1-1; D not certain. The CDR3 sequence is 13 residues long. Germline-derived CDR1 and CDR2 are DFQATT and SNEGSKA (reference sequence). With 3 bases removed from V and 0 bases from J, the gap between germline ends came to 8 bases. The DNA for the CDR3 is TGCAGTGCTAGTACAGCCATGAACACTGAAGCTTTCTTT. Its translation: CSASTAMNTEAFF.